The 21 T cell receptor beta chains below all came from one sample that was sequenced in a study of blood T cell repertoires in COVID-19. Sequenced by immunoSEQ multiplex PCR; TCRdb stores in-frame clones only, minus some. The repertoire consists of tens of thousands of clones, with less than 90% occurring once and the leading ten covering around 6%. Material: peripheral blood. The receptors were gathered from a man of 80 years or more with COVID-19, enrolled during active disease.

CDR3 DNA sequence: TGTGCCAGCAGTTCCGGCCGAACTAGCGGGGGTTTCACAGATACGCAGTATTTT. This translates into CASSSGRTSGGFTDTQYF. The chain couples TRBV6-2 or TRBV6-3 to TRBJ2-3; 11 positions agree with TRBD2. V was clipped by 4 bases and J by 2 bases; unmatched bases: 11. CDR3 length equals 18 residues. Germline values: CDR1 MNHEY, CDR2 SVGEGT.

CDR3 nucleotide sequence: TGTGCCAGCAGCTCTAGGGGGTTTCGGCTTTATAATTCACCCCTCCACTTT. It is translated as CASSSRGFRLYNSPLHF. V usage is TRBV7-2 and J usage is TRBJ1-6; D might be TRBD1 (6 bases). V was cut by 4 bases and J by 4 bases, with 17 bases left in between. Germline lookup yields CDR1 SGHTA and CDR2 FQGNSA. The CDR3 is made up of 17 amino acids.

The rearrangement links TRBV5-6 to TRBJ2-7, with D maybe TRBD1 (5 bases). Germline CDR1 and CDR2: SGHDT and YYEEEE. CDR3 length: 15 amino acids. V lost 1 base and J 5 bases, leaving 16 bases between the germline ends. CDR3 DNA sequence: TGTGCCAGCAGCTTGTCTGTGGGCACCAGGGACGAGCAGTACTTC. It encodes CASSLSVGTRDEQYF.

The chain recombines TRBV20-1 with TRBJ2-5; 7 bases match TRBD1. V shed 3 bases, J shed 5 bases, and the junction held 9 bases outside the gene matches. Germline CDR1 reads DFQATT; CDR2 reads SNEGSKA (reference sequence). This CDR3 spans 14 amino acids. CDR3 sequence reads: CSASMGQPAETQYF. CDR3 in DNA: TGCAGTGCTAGTATGGGACAGCCGGCGGAGACCCAGTACTTC.

This clone has just a few counts. The rearrangement uses TRBV7-8 and TRBJ2-7, with D perhaps matching TRBD2 (5 bases). Germline V gene data show CDR1 as SGHVS and CDR2 as FQNEAQ. CDR3 length: 13 residues. V was cut by 3 bases and J by 3 bases, with 9 bases left in between. The CDR3 region is CASSLRRNYEQYF. The DNA of the CDR3 is TGTGCCAGCAGCTTGAGGAGGAACTACGAGCAGTACTTC.

This clone was counted between two and nine times. This rearrangement joins TRBV6-5 to TRBJ1-1; D is perhaps TRBD1 (5 bases). The CDR3 is made up of 14 amino acids. Trimming cost V 4 bases and J 4 bases, with 13 bases left between them. Germline assignment: CDR1 MNHEY and CDR2 SVGAGI. Written as DNA, the CDR3 is TGTGCCAGCAGTTCGGGACGGGGGACCACTGAAGCTTTCTTT. This translates into CASSSGRGTTEAFF.

The chain is built from TRBV28 and TRBJ1-5; D is unresolved. The CDR3 covers 11 residues. CDR1 is MDHEN and CDR2 is SYDVKM in the germline V gene. V was clipped by 5 bases and J by 8 bases, with 7 bases between them. CDR3 bases: TGTGCCAGCAGTGAAGCCAAGCCCCAGCATTTT. As protein: CASSEAKPQHF.

The genes are TRBV18 and TRBJ2-7; perhaps TRBD2 as D (5 bases). V gave up 4 bases and J gave up 2 bases, with 9 bases separating them. This CDR3 has 13 amino acids. CDR1 and CDR2 (germline): KGHSH, LQKENI. For the CDR3, the DNA is TGTGCCAGCTCACGTGGAGGAGCCTACGAGCAGTACTTC. It encodes CASSRGGAYEQYF.

This clone appeared a few times. The V and J genes are TRBV7-2 and TRBJ1-2; weak D call: TRBD1 (5 bases). Germline loops: CDR1 SGHTA, CDR2 FQGNSA. V lost 5 bases and J 6 bases, leaving 22 bases between the germline ends. This CDR3 has 16 amino acids. The CDR3 here is CASSHMGPARKDGYTF. Here the CDR3 DNA reads TGTGCCAGCAGCCATATGGGGCCCGCCAGGAAGGATGGCTACACCTTC.

This chain links TRBV5-1 with TRBJ2-1; the D gene is possibly TRBD2 (6 bases). The V gene's germline CDR1 is SGHRS and CDR2 YFSETQ. Deletions cut 0 bases from V and 9 bases from J, with 10 bases between. This CDR3 comprises 13 residues. This CDR3 reads CASSLGLEGEQFF. CDR3 bases: TGCGCCAGCAGCTTGGGACTAGAAGGTGAGCAGTTCTTC.

V usage is TRBV6-5 and J usage is TRBJ2-1; 7 bases agree with TRBD2. Germline CDR1 is MNHEY and CDR2 is SVGAGI. J gave up 6 bases and V 10 bases, and 12 bases lay outside the gene matches. The CDR3 covers 14 residues. CDR3 sequence: CATPGGSDGNEQFF. The CDR3 bases are TGTGCCACTCCCGGGGGGTCCGATGGCAATGAGCAGTTCTTC.

The chain is built from TRBV6-6 and TRBJ1-2, with D perhaps TRBD1 (6 bases). V gave up 5 bases and J gave up 5 bases, with 12 bases separating them. Per germline, CDR1 MNHNY and CDR2 SVGAGI (reference sequence). The CDR3 consists of 13 residues. CDR3 coding DNA: TGTGCCAGCAGTCCCCGAGGACAGTATGGCTACACCTTC. Translating gives CASSPRGQYGYTF.

The rearrangement uses TRBV9 and TRBJ2-7; 7 positions agree with TRBD2. Germline-derived CDR1 and CDR2 are SGDLS and YYNGEE. The CDR3 length is 14 residues. V shed 3 bases, J shed 3 bases, and the junction held 6 bases outside the gene matches. CDR3 in DNA: TGTGCCAGCAGCGGAAGGGGCGGGGGCTACGAGCAGTACTTC. Translated: CASSGRGGGYEQYF. The complete variable domain, with remaining parts taken from reference TRBV9 and TRBJ2-7, reads DSGVTQTPKHLITATGQRVTLRCSPRSGDLSVYWYQQSLDQGLQFLIQYYNGEERAKGNILERFSAQQFPDLHSELNLSSLELGDSALYFCASSGRGGGYEQYFGPGTRLTVT.

The chain has TRBV7-5 and TRBJ1-1; the listed D gene, TRBD1, was not tested against the DNA. TRBV7-5 is noted as a pseudogene. This CDR3 is built from 14 residues. CDR3 DNA: TGTGCCAGAAGCGCCACCAACCCCAGGATCGAAGCTTTCTTT. This sequence encodes CARSATNPRIEAFF.

This chain uses TRBV28 with TRBJ1-2; possible D gene TRBD1, 5 bases. The CDR3 is 14 amino acids. Germline CDR1 MDHEN, CDR2 SYDVKM. Trimming cost V 1 base and J 6 bases, with 12 bases left between them. The CDR3 region is CASSLSGFFNGYTF. The CDR3 region has the DNA TGTGCCAGCAGTTTATCAGGGTTCTTTAATGGCTACACCTTC.

This sequence joins TRBV24-1 and TRBJ2-1; 13 nucleotides agree with TRBD2. J gave up 5 bases and V 6 bases, and 3 bases lay outside the gene matches. Germline V gene data show CDR1 as KGHDR and CDR2 as SFDVKD. The CDR3 is 15 amino acids. CDR3 sequence: CATSSTSGGDNEQFF. The CDR3 nucleotides read TGTGCCACCAGTTCTACTAGCGGGGGGGACAATGAGCAGTTCTTC.

The genes are TRBV14 and TRBJ1-3; D is perhaps TRBD1 (6 bases). V was trimmed by 2 bases and J by 4 bases, leaving 9 bases between them. CDR1 SGHDN and CDR2 FVKESK come from the germline V gene. CDR3 size: 14 residues. The CDR3 coding sequence is TGTGCCAGCAGCCAAATTGGACAGGGAAACACCATATATTTT. Translating it yields CASSQIGQGNTIYF.

This rearrangement joins TRBV5-1 to TRBJ1-1, with TRBD1 identical over 12 bases. Trimming at V came to 7 bases and at J to 4 bases, leaving 8 bases not matched to a gene. The CDR3 has 15 residues. Per germline, CDR1 SGHRS and CDR2 YFSETQ. CDR3 coding DNA: TGCGCCAGCGGGACAGGGGGCGGGGGTGGCACTGAAGCTTTCTTT. It is translated as CASGTGGGGGTEAFF.

This clone occurred a few times. The chain employs TRBV9 and TRBJ1-1; D possibly corresponds to TRBD1 (6 bases). This CDR3 is 15 amino acids long. Germline lookup yields CDR1 SGDLS and CDR2 YYNGEE. Trimming removed 0 bases from V and 0 bases from J, with 9 bases in between. DNA for the CDR3: TGTGCCAGCAGCGTAGTAGGACAGCTGAACACTGAAGCTTTCTTT. Encoded protein: CASSVVGQLNTEAFF.

The rearrangement links TRBV5-8 to TRBJ1-1; 9 nucleotides agree with TRBD1. This CDR3 is 15 amino acids long. Germline values: CDR1 SGHTS, CDR2 YDEGEE. V was clipped by 4 bases and J by 2 bases; unmatched bases: 6. CDR3 sequence reads: CASSPRDRVNTEAFF. For the CDR3, the DNA is TGTGCCAGCAGCCCTCGGGACAGGGTCAACACTGAAGCTTTCTTT.

This clone was counted once. V usage is TRBV19 and J usage is TRBJ2-5; a weak D match, TRBD2 (6 bases). This CDR3 has 11 amino acids. Trimming cost V 9 bases and J 4 bases, with 9 bases left between them. Germline CDR1 reads LNHDA; CDR2 reads SQIVND (reference sequence). For the CDR3, the DNA is TGTGCCAGCGGGGGTAGAGAGACCCAGTACTTC. This encodes CASGGRETQYF. Full variable domain (outside the CDR3, taken from reference TRBV19 and TRBJ2-5): DGGITQSPKYLFRKEGQNVTLSCEQNLNHDAMYWYRQDPGQGLRLIYYSQIVNDFQKGDIAEGYSVSREKKESFPLTVTSAQKNPTAFYLCASGGRETQYFGPGTRLLVL.